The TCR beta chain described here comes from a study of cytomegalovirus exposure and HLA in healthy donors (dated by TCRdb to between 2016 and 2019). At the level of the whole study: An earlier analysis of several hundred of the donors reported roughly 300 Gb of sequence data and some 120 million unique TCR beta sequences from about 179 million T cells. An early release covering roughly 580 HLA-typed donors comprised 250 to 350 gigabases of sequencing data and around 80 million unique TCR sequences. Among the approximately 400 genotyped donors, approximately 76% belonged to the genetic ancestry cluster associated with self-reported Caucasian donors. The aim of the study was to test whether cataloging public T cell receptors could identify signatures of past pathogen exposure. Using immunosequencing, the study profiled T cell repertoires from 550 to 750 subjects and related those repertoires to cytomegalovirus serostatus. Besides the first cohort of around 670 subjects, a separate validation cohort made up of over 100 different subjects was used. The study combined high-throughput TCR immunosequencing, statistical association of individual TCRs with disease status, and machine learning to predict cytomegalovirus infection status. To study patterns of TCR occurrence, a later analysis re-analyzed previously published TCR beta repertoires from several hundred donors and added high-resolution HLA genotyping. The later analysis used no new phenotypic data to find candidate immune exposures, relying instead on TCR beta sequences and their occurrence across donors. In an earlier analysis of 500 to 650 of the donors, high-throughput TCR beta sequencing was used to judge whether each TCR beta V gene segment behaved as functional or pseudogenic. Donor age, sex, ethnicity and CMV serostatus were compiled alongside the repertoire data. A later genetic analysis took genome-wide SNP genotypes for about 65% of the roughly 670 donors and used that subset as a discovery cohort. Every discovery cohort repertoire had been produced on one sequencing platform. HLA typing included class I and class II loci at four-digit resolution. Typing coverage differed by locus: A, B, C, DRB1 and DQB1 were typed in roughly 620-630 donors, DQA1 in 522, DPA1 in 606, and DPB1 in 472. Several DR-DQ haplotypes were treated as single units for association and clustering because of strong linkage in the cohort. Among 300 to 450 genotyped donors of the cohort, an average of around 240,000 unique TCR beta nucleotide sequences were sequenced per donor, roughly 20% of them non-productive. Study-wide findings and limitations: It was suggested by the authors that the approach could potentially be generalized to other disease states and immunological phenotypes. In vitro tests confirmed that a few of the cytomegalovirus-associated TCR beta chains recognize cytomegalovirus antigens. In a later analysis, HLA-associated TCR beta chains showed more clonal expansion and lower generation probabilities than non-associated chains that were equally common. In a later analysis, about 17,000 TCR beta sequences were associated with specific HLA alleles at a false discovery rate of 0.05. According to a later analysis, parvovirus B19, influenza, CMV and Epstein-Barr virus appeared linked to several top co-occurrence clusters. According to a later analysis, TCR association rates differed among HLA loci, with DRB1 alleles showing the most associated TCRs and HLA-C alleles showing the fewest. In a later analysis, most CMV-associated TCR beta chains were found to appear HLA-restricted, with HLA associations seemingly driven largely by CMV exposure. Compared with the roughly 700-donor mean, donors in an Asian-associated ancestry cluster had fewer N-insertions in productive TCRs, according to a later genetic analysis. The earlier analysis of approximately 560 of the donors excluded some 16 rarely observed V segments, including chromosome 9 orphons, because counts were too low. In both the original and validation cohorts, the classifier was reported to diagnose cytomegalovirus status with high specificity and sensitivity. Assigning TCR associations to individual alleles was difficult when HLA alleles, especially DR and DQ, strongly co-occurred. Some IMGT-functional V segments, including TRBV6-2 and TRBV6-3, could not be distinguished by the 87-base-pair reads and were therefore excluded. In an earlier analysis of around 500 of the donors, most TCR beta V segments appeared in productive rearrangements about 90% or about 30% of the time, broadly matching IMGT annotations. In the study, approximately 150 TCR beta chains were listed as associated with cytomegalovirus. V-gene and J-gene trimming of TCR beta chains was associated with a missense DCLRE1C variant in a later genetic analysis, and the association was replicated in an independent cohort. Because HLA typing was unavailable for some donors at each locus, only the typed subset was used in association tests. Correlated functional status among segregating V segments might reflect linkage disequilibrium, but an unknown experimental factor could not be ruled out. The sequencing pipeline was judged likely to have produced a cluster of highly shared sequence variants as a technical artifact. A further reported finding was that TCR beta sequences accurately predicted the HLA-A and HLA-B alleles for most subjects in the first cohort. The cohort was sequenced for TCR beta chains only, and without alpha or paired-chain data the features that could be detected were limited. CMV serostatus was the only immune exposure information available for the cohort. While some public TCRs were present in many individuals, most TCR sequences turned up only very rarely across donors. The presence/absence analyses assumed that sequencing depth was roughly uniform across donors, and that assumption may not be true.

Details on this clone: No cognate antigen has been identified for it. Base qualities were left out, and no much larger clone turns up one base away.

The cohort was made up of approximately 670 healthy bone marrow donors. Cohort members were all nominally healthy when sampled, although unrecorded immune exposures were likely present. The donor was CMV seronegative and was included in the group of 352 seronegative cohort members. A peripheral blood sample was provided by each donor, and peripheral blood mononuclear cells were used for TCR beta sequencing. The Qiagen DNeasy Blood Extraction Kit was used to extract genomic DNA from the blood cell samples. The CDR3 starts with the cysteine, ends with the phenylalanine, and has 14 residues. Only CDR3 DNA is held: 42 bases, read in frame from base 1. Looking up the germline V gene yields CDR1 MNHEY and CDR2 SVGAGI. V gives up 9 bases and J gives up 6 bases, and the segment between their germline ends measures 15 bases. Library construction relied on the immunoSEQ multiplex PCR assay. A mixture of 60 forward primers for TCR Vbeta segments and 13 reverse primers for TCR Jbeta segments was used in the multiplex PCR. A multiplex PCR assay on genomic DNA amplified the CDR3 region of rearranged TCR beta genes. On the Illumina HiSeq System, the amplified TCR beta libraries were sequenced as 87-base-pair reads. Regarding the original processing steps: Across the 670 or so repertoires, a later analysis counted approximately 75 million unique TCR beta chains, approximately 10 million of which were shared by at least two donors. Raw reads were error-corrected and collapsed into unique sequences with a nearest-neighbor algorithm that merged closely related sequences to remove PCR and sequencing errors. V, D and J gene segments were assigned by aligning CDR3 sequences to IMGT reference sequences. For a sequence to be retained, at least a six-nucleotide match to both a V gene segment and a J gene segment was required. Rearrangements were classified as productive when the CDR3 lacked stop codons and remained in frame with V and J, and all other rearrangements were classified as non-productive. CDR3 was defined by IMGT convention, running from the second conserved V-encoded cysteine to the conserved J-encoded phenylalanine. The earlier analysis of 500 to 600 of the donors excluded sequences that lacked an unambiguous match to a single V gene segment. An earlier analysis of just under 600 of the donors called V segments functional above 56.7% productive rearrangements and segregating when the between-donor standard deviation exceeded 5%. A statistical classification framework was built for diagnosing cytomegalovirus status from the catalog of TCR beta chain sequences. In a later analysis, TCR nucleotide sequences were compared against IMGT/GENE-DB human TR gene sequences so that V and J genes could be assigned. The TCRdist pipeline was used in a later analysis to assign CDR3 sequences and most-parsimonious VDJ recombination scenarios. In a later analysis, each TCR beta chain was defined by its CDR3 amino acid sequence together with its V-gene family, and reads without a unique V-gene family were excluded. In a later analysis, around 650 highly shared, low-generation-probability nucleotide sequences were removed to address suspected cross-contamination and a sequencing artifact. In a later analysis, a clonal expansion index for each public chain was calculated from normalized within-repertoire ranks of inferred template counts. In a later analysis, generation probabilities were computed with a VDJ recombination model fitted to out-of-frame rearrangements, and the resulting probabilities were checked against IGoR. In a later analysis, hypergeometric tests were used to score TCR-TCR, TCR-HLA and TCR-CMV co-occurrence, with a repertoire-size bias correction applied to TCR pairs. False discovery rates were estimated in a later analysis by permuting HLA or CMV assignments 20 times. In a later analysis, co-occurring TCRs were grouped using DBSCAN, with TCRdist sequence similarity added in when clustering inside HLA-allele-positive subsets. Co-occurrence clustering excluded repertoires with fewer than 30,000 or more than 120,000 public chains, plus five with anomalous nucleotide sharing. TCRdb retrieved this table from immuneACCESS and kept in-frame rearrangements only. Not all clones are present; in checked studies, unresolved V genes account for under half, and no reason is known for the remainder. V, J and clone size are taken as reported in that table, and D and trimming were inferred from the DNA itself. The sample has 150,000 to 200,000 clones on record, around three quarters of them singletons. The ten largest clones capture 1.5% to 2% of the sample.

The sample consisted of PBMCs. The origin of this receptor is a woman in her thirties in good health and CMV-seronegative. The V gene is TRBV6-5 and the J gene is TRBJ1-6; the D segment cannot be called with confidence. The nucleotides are TGTGCCAGTGCCCCCGGGGTGGGTAATTCACCCCTCCACTTT. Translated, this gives CASAPGVGNSPLHF.